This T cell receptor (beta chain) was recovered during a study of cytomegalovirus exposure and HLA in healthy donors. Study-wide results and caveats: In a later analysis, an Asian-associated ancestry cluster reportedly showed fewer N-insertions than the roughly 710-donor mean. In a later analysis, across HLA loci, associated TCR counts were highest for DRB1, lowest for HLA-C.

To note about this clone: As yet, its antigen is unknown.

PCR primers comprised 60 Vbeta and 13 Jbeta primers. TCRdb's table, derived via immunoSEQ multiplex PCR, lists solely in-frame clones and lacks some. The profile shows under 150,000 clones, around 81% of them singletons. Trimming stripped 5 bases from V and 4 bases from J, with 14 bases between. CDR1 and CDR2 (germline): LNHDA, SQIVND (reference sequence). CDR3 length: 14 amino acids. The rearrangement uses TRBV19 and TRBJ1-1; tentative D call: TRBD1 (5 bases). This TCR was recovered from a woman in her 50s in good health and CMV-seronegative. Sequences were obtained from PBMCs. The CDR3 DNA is TGTGCCAGTAGTCGGGGGAGAGTGACCACTGAAGCTTTCTTT. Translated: CASSRGRVTTEAFF.